This TCR beta chain was recorded in a study of T cells in Graves' hyperthyroidism and ophthalmopathy. Background on the study: Peripheral blood was collected at initial diagnosis, before any treatment.

Study results and limitations: Stable hyperthyroidism and ophthalmopathy were separated using 13 V-J signatures. Blood shared most expanded thyroid clonotypes above 0.001.

This clonotype has more than one count but fewer than ten. The antigen remains unidentified. Researchers took RNA transcripts and amplified the TCR beta CDR3 regions from them. Researchers ran a first-round RT-PCR on the TCR CDR3 using the HTBI primer set. TCRdb called the multiplex PCR reads again in MiXCR, with one record for every CDR3 protein. The repertoire holds over 350,000 distinct CDR3 sequences, approximately 18% seen once, with over 35% in the top ten. Germline V gene data show CDR1 as MNHEY and CDR2 as SVGAGI. The CDR3 sequence is 17 residues long. Deletions cut 2 bases from V and 0 bases from J, with 11 bases between.

The V call is TRBV6-5, the J call TRBJ2-6; D perhaps matches TRBD2 (5 bases). Sequencing was carried out using blood. The sequence derives from a man aged 18 to 30 with Graves' ophthalmopathy. CDR3 protein: CASSYDKAASGANVLTF. CDR3 bases: TGTGCCAGCAGTTACGACAAAGCGGCCTCTGGGGCCAACGTCCTGACTTTC.